Listed below are T cell receptor beta chains from one sample, sequenced in a study of T cell repertoires in cytomegalovirus infection. These receptors lack a known antigen. MiXCR, run by TCRdb on the reads, gives a single entry per CDR3 protein. The sample contains approximately 990,000 distinct CDR3 sequences, roughly 30% of which appear only once. Material: cultured CD8+ T cells from PBMCs, obtained from culture after CMV antigen stimulation. These receptors all stem from a human donor in good health (CMV status not recorded). Some clones in this sample may be carry-over from other donors' samples. Each CDR3 is given with its conserved first and last residue. D genes are given only for firm matches. Only part of the rows carry a size: once, few, many, or a class if the clone is expanded.

size	J	V	length	D	CDR3	DNA
NA	TRBJ2-3	TRBV4-1	15	NA	CASSQVAVGTDTQYF	TGCGCCAGCAGCCAAGTTGCGGTTGGCACAGATACGCAGTATTTT
few	TRBJ2-2	TRBV7-2	16	TRBD2	CASSLRTSGPSGELFF	TGTGCCAGCAGCTTAAGGACTAGCGGCCCCTCCGGGGAGCTGTTTTTT
few	TRBJ2-4	TRBV5-6	15	NA	CASSSFLRGKNIQYF	TGTGCCAGCAGCTCCTTCCTCAGGGGTAAAAACATTCAGTACTTC
many	TRBJ2-4	TRBV7-9	14	NA	CASSTSGVGNIQYF	TGTGCCAGCAGCACTTCAGGGGTAGGAAACATTCAGTACTTC
NA	TRBJ2-1	TRBV7-6	16	TRBD2	CASSLVTSGGHDEQFF	TGTGCCAGCAGCTTAGTGACTAGCGGGGGCCATGATGAGCAGTTCTTC
many	TRBJ2-3	TRBV7-8	14	NA	CASSFQGNTDTQYF	TGTGCCAGCAGCTTCCAGGGGAACACAGATACGCAGTATTTT
NA	TRBJ2-3	TRBV7-9	16	NA	CASSSALAGSTDTQYF	TGTGCCAGCAGTTCAGCCCTAGCTGGAAGCACAGATACGCAGTATTTT
many	TRBJ2-1	TRBV12-3/TRBV12-4	15	TRBD2	CASSYVAGGINEQFF	TGTGCCAGCAGTTATGTAGCGGGGGGGATCAATGAGCAGTTCTTC
NA	TRBJ2-2	TRBV19	19	TRBD2	CASSFTRLAGFPNTGELFF	TGTGCCAGTAGCTTCACCCGACTAGCGGGGTTCCCGAACACCGGGGAGCTGTTTTTT
NA	TRBJ2-3	TRBV4-1	23	TRBD2	CASSQDLLPGTSGVRPSTDTQYF	TGCGCCAGCAGCCAAGACCTACTACCTGGGACTAGCGGGGTGAGACCTAGCACAGATACGCAGTATTTT
NA	TRBJ2-1	TRBV29-1	14	TRBD2	CSAIAGGTYNGQFF	TGCAGCGCTATAGCGGGGGGTACCTACAATGGGCAGTTCTTC
few	TRBJ1-2	TRBV6-1	15	NA	CASRGTEKGGYGYTF	TGTGCCAGCAGGGGGACGGAGAAGGGGGGCTATGGCTACACCTTC
NA	TRBJ1-5	TRBV19	11	NA	CASGGRQPQHF	TGTGCCAGTGGGGGCCGTCAGCCCCAGCATTTT
few	TRBJ2-2	TRBV9	17	TRBD2	CASSVSTRLAVTGELFF	TGTGCCAGCAGCGTCTCGACGCGACTAGCTGTGACCGGGGAGCTGTTTTTT
few	TRBJ2-7	TRBV6-1	14	NA	CASNLLAFAEEQYF	TGTGCCAGCAATTTACTAGCTTTTGCGGAGGAGCAGTACTTC
few	TRBJ1-5	TRBV20-1	15	NA	CSASKLDAVNQPQHF	TGCAGTGCTAGTAAGCTCGACGCAGTAAATCAGCCCCAGCATTTT
few	TRBJ2-3	TRBV11-2	16	NA	CASSLNPGLLTDTQYF	TGTGCCAGCAGCTTGAATCCCGGTCTACTCACAGATACGCAGTATTTT
few	TRBJ1-1	TRBV27	16	NA	CASSLFGGGLNTEAFF	TGTGCCAGCAGTTTATTTGGAGGCGGCCTGAACACTGAAGCTTTCTTT
NA	TRBJ2-4	TRBV2	17	NA	CASSEVGDLIQKNIQYF	TGTGCCAGCAGTGAAGTCGGGGACCTAATCCAGAAAAACATTCAGTACTTC
NA	TRBJ2-3	TRBV28	15	TRBD1	CASTVDRMDADTQYF	TGTGCCAGCACCGTGGACAGGATGGACGCAGATACGCAGTATTTT
NA	TRBJ1-3	TRBV27	15	TRBD1	CASSSPRDSLNTIYF	TGTGCCAGCAGCTCCCCGCGGGACAGTTTAAACACCATATATTTT
few	TRBJ2-7	TRBV18	14	TRBD1	CASSPMGQGDEQYF	TGTGCCAGCTCACCGATGGGACAGGGCGACGAGCAGTACTTC
few	TRBJ1-4	TRBV12-3/TRBV12-4	17	NA	CASSLDFAESTNEKLFF	TGTGCCAGCAGTTTAGATTTTGCAGAGTCAACTAATGAAAAACTGTTTTTT
few	TRBJ2-1	TRBV7-9	16	TRBD2	CASSHTSGGDYNEQFF	TGTGCCAGCAGCCATACGAGCGGGGGAGATTACAATGAGCAGTTCTTC
NA	TRBJ1-6	TRBV5-5	15	NA	CASSLDKTYNSPLHF	TGTGCCAGCAGCTTGGACAAGACCTATAATTCACCCCTCCACTTT
NA	TRBJ1-3	TRBV27	18	TRBD1	CASSADRDGASTGNTIYF	TGTGCCAGCAGTGCGGACAGGGACGGAGCCTCTACTGGAAACACCATATATTTT
few	TRBJ1-2	TRBV2	13	NA	CASQGWANYGYTF	TGTGCCAGCCAGGGGTGGGCTAACTATGGCTACACCTTC
NA	TRBJ2-1	TRBV19	14	NA	CASSITKYLNEQFF	TGTGCCAGTAGTATAACTAAGTATTTGAATGAGCAGTTCTTC
once	TRBJ1-2	TRBV5-6	14	NA	CASSLTGQFYGYTF	TGTGCCAGCAGCTTGACAGGCCAATTCTATGGCTACACCTTC
few	TRBJ2-5	TRBV4-2	15	TRBD2	CASSQDGGAGETQYF	TGTGCCAGCAGCCAAGACGGGGGGGCCGGAGAGACCCAGTACTTC
NA	TRBJ2-3	TRBV7-3	16	NA	CASSLMGGGVTDTQYF	TGTGCCAGCAGCTTAATGGGGGGGGGCGTCACAGATACGCAGTATTTT
many	TRBJ2-7	TRBV12-3/TRBV12-4	14	NA	CASSLFGGESEQYF	TGTGCCAGCAGTCTATTTGGAGGGGAGTCCGAGCAGTACTTC
few	TRBJ2-5	TRBV7-2	14	NA	CASSPPNRQETQYF	TGTGCCAGCAGCCCCCCTAACAGGCAAGAGACCCAGTACTTC
NA	TRBJ1-4	TRBV29-1	12	NA	CSVEDRDEKLFF	TGCAGCGTTGAAGACAGGGATGAAAAACTGTTTTTT
many	TRBJ2-1	TRBV7-8	13	NA	CASSNGTYNEQFF	TGTGCCAGCAGCAACGGAACCTACAATGAGCAGTTCTTC